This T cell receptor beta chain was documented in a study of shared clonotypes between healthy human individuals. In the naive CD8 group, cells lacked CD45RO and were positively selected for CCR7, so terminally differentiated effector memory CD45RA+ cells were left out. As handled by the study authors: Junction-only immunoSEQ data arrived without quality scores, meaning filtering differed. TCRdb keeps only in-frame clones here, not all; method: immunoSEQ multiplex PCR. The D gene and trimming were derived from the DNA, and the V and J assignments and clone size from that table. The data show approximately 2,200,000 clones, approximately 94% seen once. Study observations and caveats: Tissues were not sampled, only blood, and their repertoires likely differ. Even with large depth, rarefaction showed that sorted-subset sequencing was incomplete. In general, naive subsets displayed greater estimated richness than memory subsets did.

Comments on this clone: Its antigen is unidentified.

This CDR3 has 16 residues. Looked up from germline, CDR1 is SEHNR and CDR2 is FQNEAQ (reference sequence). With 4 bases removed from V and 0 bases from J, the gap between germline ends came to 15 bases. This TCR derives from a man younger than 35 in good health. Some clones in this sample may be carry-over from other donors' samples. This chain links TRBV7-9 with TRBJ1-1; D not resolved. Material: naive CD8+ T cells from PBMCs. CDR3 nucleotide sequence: TGTGCCAGCAGCTACTTGGGTGGGTACATGAACACTGAAGCTTTCTTT. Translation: CASSYLGGYMNTEAFF.